This T cell receptor beta chain originates from a study of radiation and T cells in renal cell carcinoma. This sample's time point: baseline pretreatment blood. The treatment here: 15 Gy SBRT to primary tumor, nephrectomy 4 weeks later. Sequencing was performed with immunoSEQ multiplex PCR; in TCRdb, only in-frame clones are kept and a portion is missing. The sample records around 46,000 clones, 83% being singletons. There are 12 residues in the CDR3. Deletions cut 8 bases from V and 5 bases from J, with 12 bases between. The germline V gene has CDR1 SNHLY and CDR2 FYNNEI. V gene TRBV2 combines with J gene TRBJ2-5; D is ambiguous. This TCR came from a woman between 65 and 79 years old with renal cell carcinoma. Sequencing used blood, obtained from a patient whose treatment included radiotherapy and nephrectomy. This chain's CDR3 is CASVDPTETQYF. As DNA, the CDR3 is TGTGCCAGCGTGGACCCGACGGAGACCCAGTACTTC.